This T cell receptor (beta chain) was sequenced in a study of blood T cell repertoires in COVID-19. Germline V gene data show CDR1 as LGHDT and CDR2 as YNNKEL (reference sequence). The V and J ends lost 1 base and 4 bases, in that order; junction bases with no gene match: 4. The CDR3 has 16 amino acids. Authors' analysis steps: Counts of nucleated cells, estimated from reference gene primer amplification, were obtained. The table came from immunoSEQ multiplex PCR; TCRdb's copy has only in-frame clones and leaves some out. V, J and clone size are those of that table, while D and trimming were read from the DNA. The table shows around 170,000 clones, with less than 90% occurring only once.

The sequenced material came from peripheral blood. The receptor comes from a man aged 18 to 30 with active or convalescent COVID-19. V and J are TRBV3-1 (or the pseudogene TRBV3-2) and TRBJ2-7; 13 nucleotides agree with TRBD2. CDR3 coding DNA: TGTGCCAGCAGCCAAGGACTAGCGGGGGGTTTTTACGAGCAGTACTTC. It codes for CASSQGLAGGFYEQYF.